Here is one T cell receptor (beta chain) with its context. The antigen is unknown. These data originate in a study of graft-versus-host responses after intestinal transplantation. Looking at the study overall: All recipients were transplanted with multivisceral, liver-intestinal, or isolated intestinal grafts. Recipients were all induced with anti-thymocyte globulin, then given tacrolimus and steroids for about 3 years.

Using immunoSEQ multiplex PCR, the repertoire was profiled, and TCRdb retains in-frame clones only, with some absent. The top ten clones hold more than 0.8% of a sample with roughly 97,000 clones, roughly 87% of them seen once. This CDR3 comprises 13 residues. V was trimmed by 5 bases and J by 1 base, leaving 8 bases between them. The germline V gene has CDR1 SEHNR and CDR2 FQNEAQ (reference sequence). Broader study findings: Early post-transplant HvG declines tracked with peak circulating GvH clone levels. GvH clones appeared in recipient marrow, some first in ileum or blood.

The V and J genes are TRBV7-9 and TRBJ1-1; TRBD1 is a possible D gene (6 bases). This sequence originates from a human donor who received an intestinal transplant. This material consisted of unstimulated CD4+ T cells sorted from spleen or lymph node cells, taken before intestinal transplant. The CDR3 spells CASSRQENTEAFF. The CDR3 nucleotides are TGTGCCAGCAGCCGACAGGAGAACACTGAAGCTTTCTTT.